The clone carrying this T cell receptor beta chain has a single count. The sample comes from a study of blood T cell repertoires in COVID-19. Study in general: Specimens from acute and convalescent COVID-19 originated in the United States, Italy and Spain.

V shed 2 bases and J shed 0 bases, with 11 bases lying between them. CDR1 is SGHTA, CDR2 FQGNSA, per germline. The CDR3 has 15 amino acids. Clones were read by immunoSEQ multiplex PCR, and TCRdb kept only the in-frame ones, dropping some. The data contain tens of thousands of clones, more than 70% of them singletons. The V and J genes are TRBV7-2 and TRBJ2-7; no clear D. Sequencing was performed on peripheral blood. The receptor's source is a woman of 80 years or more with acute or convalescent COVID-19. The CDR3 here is CASSLSSFSSYEQYF. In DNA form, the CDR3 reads TGTGCCAGCAGCTTATCGTCGTTCAGCTCCTACGAGCAGTACTTC.